This T cell receptor beta chain was captured in a study of cytomegalovirus exposure and HLA in healthy donors. 60 Vbeta and 13 Jbeta primers were used in PCR. The table came from immunoSEQ multiplex PCR; TCRdb's copy has only in-frame clones and leaves some out. Altogether about 90,000 clones are present, 78% being singletons, with the ten largest covering around 4.3%. From germline, CDR1 is MNHEY and CDR2 SVGAGI. CDR3 length: 13 amino acids. V was clipped by 2 bases and J by 7 bases, with 9 bases between them. The sample comprised PBMCs. The chain combines TRBV6-5 with TRBJ2-1; D not resolved. The receptor comes from a middle-aged woman in good health and CMV-seropositive. This chain's CDR3 is CASSYINGNEQFF. The DNA for the CDR3 is TGTGCCAGCAGTTACATCAACGGGAATGAGCAGTTCTTC.